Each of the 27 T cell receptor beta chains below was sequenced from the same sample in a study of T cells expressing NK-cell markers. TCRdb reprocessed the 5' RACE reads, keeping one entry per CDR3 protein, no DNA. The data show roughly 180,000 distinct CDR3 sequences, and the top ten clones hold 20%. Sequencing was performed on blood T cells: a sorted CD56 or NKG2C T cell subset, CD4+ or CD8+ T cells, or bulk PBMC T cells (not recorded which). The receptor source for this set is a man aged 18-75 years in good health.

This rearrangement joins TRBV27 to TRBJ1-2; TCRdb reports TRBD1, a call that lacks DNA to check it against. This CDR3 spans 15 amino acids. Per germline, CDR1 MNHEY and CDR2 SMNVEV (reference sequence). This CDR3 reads CASSLWTGSFYGYTF.

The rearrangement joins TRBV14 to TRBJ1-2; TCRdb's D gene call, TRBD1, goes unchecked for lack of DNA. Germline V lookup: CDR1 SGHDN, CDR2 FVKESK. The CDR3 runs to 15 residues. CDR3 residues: CASSHGQGAGYGYTF.

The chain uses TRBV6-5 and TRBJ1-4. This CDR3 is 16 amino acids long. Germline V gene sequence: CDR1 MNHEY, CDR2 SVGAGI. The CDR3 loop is CASSYSEDTTNEKLFF.

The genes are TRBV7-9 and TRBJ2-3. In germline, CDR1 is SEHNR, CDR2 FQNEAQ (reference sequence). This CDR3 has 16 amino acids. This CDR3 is CASSLARASETDTQYF. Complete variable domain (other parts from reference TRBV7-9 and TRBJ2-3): DTGVSQNPRHKITKRGQNVTFRCDPISEHNRLYWYRQTLGQGPEFLTYFQNEAQLEKSRLLSDRFSAERPKGSFSTLEIQRTEQGDSAMYLCASSLARASETDTQYFGPGTRLTVL.

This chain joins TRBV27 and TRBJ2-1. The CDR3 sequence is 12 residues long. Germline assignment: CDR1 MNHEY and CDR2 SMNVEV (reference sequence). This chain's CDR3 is CASSRRSNEQFF.

CDR3 sequence reads: CSVKRGQDYGYTF. The rearrangement joins TRBV29-1 to TRBJ1-2; TCRdb indicates TRBD1, and absent DNA this call remains unverified. This CDR3 spans 13 amino acids. CDR1 is SQVTM, CDR2 ANQGSEA, per germline.

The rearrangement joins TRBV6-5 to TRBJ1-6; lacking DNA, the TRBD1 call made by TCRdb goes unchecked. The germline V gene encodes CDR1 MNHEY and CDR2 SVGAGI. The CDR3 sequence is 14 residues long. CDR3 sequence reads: CASSYAGWNSPLHF.

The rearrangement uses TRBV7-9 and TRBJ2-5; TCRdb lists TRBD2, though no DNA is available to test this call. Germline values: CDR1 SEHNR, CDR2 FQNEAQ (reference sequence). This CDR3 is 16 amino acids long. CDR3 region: CASSLGLAGEWETQYF.

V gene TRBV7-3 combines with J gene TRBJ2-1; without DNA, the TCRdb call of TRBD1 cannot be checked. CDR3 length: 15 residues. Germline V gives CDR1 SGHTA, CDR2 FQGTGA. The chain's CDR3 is CASSFESGGFSEQFF.

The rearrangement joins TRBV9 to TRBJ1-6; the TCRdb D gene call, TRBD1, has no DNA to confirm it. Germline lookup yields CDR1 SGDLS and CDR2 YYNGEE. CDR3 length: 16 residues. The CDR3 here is CASNEGGWSYNSPLHF. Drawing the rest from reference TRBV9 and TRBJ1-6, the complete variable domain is DSGVTQTPKHLITATGQRVTLRCSPRSGDLSVYWYQQSLDQGLQFLIQYYNGEERAKGNILERFSAQQFPDLHSELNLSSLELGDSALYFCASNEGGWSYNSPLHFGNGTRLTVT.

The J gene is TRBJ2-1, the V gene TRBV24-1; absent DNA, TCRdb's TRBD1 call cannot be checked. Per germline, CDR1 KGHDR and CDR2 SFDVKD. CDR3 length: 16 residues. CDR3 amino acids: CATSDTRDSSYNEQFF.

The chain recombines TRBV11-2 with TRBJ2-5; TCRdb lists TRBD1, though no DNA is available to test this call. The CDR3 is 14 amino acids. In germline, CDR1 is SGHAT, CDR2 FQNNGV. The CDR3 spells CASRRQGAQETQYF. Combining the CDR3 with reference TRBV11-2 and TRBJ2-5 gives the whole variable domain EAGVAQSPRYKIIEKRQSVAFWCNPISGHATLYWYQQILGQGPKLLIQFQNNGVVDDSQLPKDRFSAERLKGVDSTLKIQPAKLEDSAVYLCASRRQGAQETQYFGPGTRLLVL.

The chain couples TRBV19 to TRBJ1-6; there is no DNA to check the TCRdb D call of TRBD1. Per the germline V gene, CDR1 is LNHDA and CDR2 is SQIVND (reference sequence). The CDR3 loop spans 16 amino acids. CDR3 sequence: CASSIRDRSYNSPLHF.

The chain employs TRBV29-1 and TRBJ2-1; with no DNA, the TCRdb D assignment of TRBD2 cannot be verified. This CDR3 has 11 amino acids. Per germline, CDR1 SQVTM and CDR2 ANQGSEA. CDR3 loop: CSVVPGPTAFF.

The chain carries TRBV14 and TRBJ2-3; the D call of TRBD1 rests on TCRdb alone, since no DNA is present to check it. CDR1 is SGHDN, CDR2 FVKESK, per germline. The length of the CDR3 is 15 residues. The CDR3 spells CASSRQGAELDTQYF.

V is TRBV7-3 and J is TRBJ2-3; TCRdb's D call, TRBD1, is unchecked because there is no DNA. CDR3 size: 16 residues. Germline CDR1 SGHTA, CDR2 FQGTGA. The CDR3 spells CASSFGTGPSTDTQYF.

CDR3 in amino acids: CASSYSNWAGAALAFF. This chain uses TRBV6-5 with TRBJ1-1; TCRdb designates TRBD1, a call that cannot be tested without DNA. The CDR3 covers 16 residues. Germline CDR1 reads MNHEY; CDR2 reads SVGAGI.

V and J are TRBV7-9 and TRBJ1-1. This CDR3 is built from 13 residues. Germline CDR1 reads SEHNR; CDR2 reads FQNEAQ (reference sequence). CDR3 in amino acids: CASSLGMNTEAFF. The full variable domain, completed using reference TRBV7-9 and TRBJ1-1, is DTGVSQNPRHKITKRGQNVTFRCDPISEHNRLYWYRQTLGQGPEFLTYFQNEAQLEKSRLLSDRFSAERPKGSFSTLEIQRTEQGDSAMYLCASSLGMNTEAFFGQGTRLTVV.

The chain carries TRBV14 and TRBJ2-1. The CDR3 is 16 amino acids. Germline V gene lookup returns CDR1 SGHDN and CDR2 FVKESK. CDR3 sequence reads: CASSQELTKSYNEQFF.

The CDR3 region is CASRPAGSGANVLTF. The chain is built from TRBV5-1 and TRBJ2-6; TCRdb outputs TRBD2, but without DNA this stays unchecked. The CDR3 is made up of 15 amino acids. The V gene's germline CDR1 is SGHRS and CDR2 YFSETQ.

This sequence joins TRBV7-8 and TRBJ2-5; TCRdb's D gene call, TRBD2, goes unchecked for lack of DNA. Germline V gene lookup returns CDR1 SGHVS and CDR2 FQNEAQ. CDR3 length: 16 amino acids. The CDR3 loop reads CASSPRLAGEGETQYF.

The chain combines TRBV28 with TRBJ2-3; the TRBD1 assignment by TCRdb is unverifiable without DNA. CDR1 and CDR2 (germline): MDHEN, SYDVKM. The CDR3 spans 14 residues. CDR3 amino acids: CASSTRVGTDTQYF.

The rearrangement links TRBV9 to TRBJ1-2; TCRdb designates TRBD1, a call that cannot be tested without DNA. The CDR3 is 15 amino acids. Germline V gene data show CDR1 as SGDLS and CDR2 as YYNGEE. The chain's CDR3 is CASSGGGKGNYGYTF.

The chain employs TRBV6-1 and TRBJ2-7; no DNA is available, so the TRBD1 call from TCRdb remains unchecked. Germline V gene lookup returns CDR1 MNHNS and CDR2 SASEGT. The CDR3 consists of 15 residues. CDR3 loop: CASSPGTGYSYEQYF.

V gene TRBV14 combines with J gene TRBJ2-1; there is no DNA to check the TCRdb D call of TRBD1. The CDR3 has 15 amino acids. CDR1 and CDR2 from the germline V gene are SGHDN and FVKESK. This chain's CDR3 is CASRFPGQGNNEQFF.

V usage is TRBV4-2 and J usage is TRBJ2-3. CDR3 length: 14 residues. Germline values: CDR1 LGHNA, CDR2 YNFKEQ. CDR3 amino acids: CASSQRTHTDTQYF.

The CDR3 loop reads CASSWGHSGVNGYTF. This chain uses TRBV28 with TRBJ1-2; as DNA is missing, the TRBD1 call by TCRdb cannot be tested. This CDR3 has 15 residues. Looked up from germline, CDR1 is MDHEN and CDR2 is SYDVKM.